This T cell receptor (beta chain) derives from a study of blood T cells in healthy people across ages. Whole-study findings and limits: It was held that the diversity estimates obtained from one million T cells were underestimates.

Using a J-beta primer mix together with a sample-barcoded 5' primer, a second PCR was run for about 6 to 11 cycles. TCRdb ran MiXCR on the 5' RACE reads and lists one entry per CDR3 protein. The sample lists about 1.4 million distinct CDR3 sequences, around 55% seen once, with about 6.7% in the top ten. The CDR3 totals 17 residues. From germline, CDR1 is LGHDT and CDR2 YNNKEL (reference sequence). The germline V and J ends were trimmed by 2 bases and 0 bases, with 16 bases remaining between them. The draw of peripheral blood yielded approximately 10 milliliters from each donor. A word on this clonotype: Its matching antigen is unknown.

The receptor comes from a man between 18 and 35 years old in good health. The sequenced material came from blood. J is TRBJ1-1 and V is TRBV3-1; D is unclear. CDR3 loop: CASSQLYLDHMNTEAFF. CDR3 bases: TGTGCCAGCAGCCAACTCTATCTGGACCACATGAACACTGAAGCTTTCTTT.